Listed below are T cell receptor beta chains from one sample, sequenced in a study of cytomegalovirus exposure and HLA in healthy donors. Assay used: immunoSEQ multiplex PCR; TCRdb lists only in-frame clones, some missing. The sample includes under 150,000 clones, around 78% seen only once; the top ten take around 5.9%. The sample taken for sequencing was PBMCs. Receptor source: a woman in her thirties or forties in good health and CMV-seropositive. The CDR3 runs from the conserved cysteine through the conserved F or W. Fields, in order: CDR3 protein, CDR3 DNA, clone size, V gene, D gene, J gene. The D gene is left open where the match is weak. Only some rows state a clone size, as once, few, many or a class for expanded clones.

CDR3: CASRGQGTGELFF; DNA: TGTGCCAGCAGAGGACAGGGAACCGGGGAGCTGTTTTTT; size: .; V: TRBV6-5; D: TRBD1; J: TRBJ2-2
CDR3: CASRRTTSYNEQFF; DNA: TGTGCCAGCAGGAGGACAACCTCCTACAATGAGCAGTTCTTC; size: .; V: TRBV28; D: .; J: TRBJ2-1
CDR3: CAEGLAGEQTQYF; DNA: TGTGCCGAGGGACTAGCGGGAGAACAGACCCAGTACTTC; size: .; V: TRBV7-9; D: TRBD2; J: TRBJ2-5
CDR3: CASSPMRGNEAFF; DNA: TGCGCCAGCAGCCCAATGAGGGGGAATGAAGCTTTCTTT; size: .; V: TRBV5-1; D: .; J: TRBJ1-1
CDR3: CASSGGGMFPEQYF; DNA: TGCGCCAGCAGTGGGGGCGGGATGTTCCCCGAGCAGTACTTC; size: .; V: TRBV10-2; D: .; J: TRBJ2-7
CDR3: CASSLPGQGGFGELFF; DNA: TGCGCCAGCAGCTTGCCGGGACAGGGAGGTTTCGGGGAGCTGTTTTTT; size: .; V: TRBV5-1; D: TRBD1; J: TRBJ2-2
CDR3: CSVATSYSYNEQFF; DNA: TGCAGCGTAGCGACTAGCTACTCCTACAATGAGCAGTTCTTC; size: .; V: TRBV29-1; D: TRBD2; J: TRBJ2-1
CDR3: CASSLTESSYNEQFF; DNA: TGCGCCAGCAGCTTGACAGAGAGCTCCTACAATGAGCAGTTCTTC; size: .; V: TRBV4-1; D: .; J: TRBJ2-1
CDR3: CASSWRTGGLKASGNTIYF; DNA: TGTGCCAGTAGCTGGAGGACAGGGGGCCTTAAAGCCTCTGGAAACACCATATATTTT; size: .; V: TRBV19; D: TRBD1; J: TRBJ1-3
CDR3: CASSLVPESYEQYF; DNA: TGTGCCAGCAGCTTAGTGCCGGAGTCCTACGAGCAGTACTTC; size: .; V: TRBV7-6; D: .; J: TRBJ2-7
CDR3: CASSPRQGNNEQFF; DNA: TGTGCCAGCTCCCCCCGACAGGGCAACAATGAGCAGTTCTTC; size: .; V: TRBV18; D: TRBD1; J: TRBJ2-1
CDR3: CASSFSGRDPVWETQYF; DNA: TGTGCCAGCAGTTTCAGCGGGAGAGACCCAGTGTGGGAGACCCAGTACTTC; size: .; V: TRBV28; D: TRBD2; J: TRBJ2-5
CDR3: CASSKLPGQSYEQYF; DNA: TGTGCCAGCAGCAAACTACCGGGACAGAGCTACGAGCAGTACTTC; size: .; V: TRBV6-1; D: TRBD1; J: TRBJ2-7
CDR3: CASSRDRGSYEQYF; DNA: TGTGCCAGCAGCCGGGACAGGGGTTCTTACGAGCAGTACTTC; size: .; V: TRBV6-5; D: TRBD1; J: TRBJ2-7
CDR3: CASRGSLSGANVLTF; DNA: TGTGCCAGCAGGGGCAGCCTCTCTGGGGCCAACGTCCTGACTTTC; size: .; V: TRBV6-1; D: .; J: TRBJ2-6
CDR3: CSVGRAGEWGNEQFF; DNA: TGCAGCGTTGGGAGGGCGGGCGAGTGGGGCAATGAGCAGTTCTTC; size: .; V: TRBV29-1; D: .; J: TRBJ2-1
CDR3: CASSLSATTVTGYGYTF; DNA: TGTGCCAGCAGCTTGTCCGCGACTACAGTTACAGGGTATGGCTACACCTTC; size: .; V: TRBV5-5; D: .; J: TRBJ1-2
CDR3: CASSQQDTEAFF; DNA: TGTGCCAGCAGTCAACAGGACACTGAAGCTTTCTTT; size: few; V: TRBV2; D: .; J: TRBJ1-1
CDR3: CASSELGASGYYNEQFF; DNA: TGTGCCAGCAGTGAATTGGGGGCTAGCGGGTATTACAATGAGCAGTTCTTC; size: .; V: TRBV25-1; D: TRBD2; J: TRBJ2-1
CDR3: CASSLSPLSQDNEQFF; DNA: TGTGCCAGCAGCTTGAGTCCCCTCTCCCAGGACAATGAGCAGTTCTTC; size: .; V: TRBV5-4; D: .; J: TRBJ2-1
CDR3: CASSPSSGRFNEQFF; DNA: TGTGCCAGCAGCCCCAGTAGCGGGAGGTTTAATGAGCAGTTCTTC; size: .; V: TRBV9; D: TRBD2; J: TRBJ2-1
CDR3: CASSTRGGSLEQFF; DNA: TGTGCCAGTAGTACTCGGGGCGGGAGTCTTGAGCAGTTCTTC; size: .; V: TRBV19; D: TRBD2; J: TRBJ2-1
CDR3: CASRLAGGSYEQYF; DNA: TGTGCCAGCCGGTTAGCGGGAGGGTCCTACGAGCAGTACTTC; size: .; V: TRBV5-6; D: TRBD2; J: TRBJ2-7
CDR3: CSSSEGGNTEAFF; DNA: TGTTCCAGCAGTGAGGGCGGGAACACTGAAGCTTTCTTT; size: once; V: TRBV7-9; D: .; J: TRBJ1-1
CDR3: CASTGLAVGELFF; DNA: TGTGCCAGCACGGGACTAGCGGTGGGGGAGCTGTTTTTT; size: .; V: TRBV25-1; D: TRBD2; J: TRBJ2-2
CDR3: CASSLLGQGNTGELFF; DNA: TGTGCCAGCAGCCTCCTCGGACAGGGAAACACCGGGGAGCTGTTTTTT; size: .; V: TRBV6-6; D: TRBD1; J: TRBJ2-2
CDR3: CASRSGLAGDSYNEQFF; DNA: TGTGCCAGCAGGTCCGGACTAGCGGGGGACTCCTACAATGAGCAGTTCTTC; size: .; V: TRBV11-2; D: TRBD2; J: TRBJ2-1
CDR3: CSARGGLEQYF; DNA: TGCAGTGCTAGGGGCGGGCTCGAGCAGTACTTC; size: .; V: TRBV20-1; D: .; J: TRBJ2-7
CDR3: CASGLGLAGTDTQYF; DNA: TGTGCTAGTGGTTTGGGACTAGCGGGCACAGATACGCAGTATTTT; size: few; V: TRBV12-5; D: TRBD2; J: TRBJ2-3
CDR3: CASSLGATIPSSTQYF; DNA: TGTGCCAGCAGCTTGGGTGCGACTATTCCTTCTAGCACGCAGTATTTT; size: .; V: TRBV7-9; D: .; J: TRBJ2-3
CDR3: CASSSDRGVETQYF; DNA: TGCGCCAGCAGCTCCGACAGGGGAGTGGAGACCCAGTACTTC; size: .; V: TRBV5-1; D: TRBD1; J: TRBJ2-5
CDR3: CASSGQIYEQYF; DNA: TGTGCCAGCAGTGGACAAATCTACGAGCAGTACTTC; size: .; V: TRBV7-2; D: .; J: TRBJ2-7
CDR3: CASSRGLYNEQFF; DNA: TGTGCCAGCAGCCGGGGACTTTACAATGAGCAGTTCTTC; size: .; V: TRBV7-2; D: .; J: TRBJ2-1
CDR3: CASSPDRAREKLFF; DNA: TGTGCCAGCAGCCCAGACAGGGCGAGGGAAAAACTGTTTTTT; size: .; V: TRBV7-9; D: TRBD1; J: TRBJ1-4
CDR3: CASSPRGSGSRSSTDTQYF; DNA: TGTGCCAGCAGCCCCCGGGGAAGCGGGAGTCGATCTAGCACAGATACGCAGTATTTT; size: few; V: TRBV28; D: TRBD2; J: TRBJ2-3
CDR3: CASSVMASGYNEQFF; DNA: TGTGCCAGCAGTGTTATGGCTAGCGGCTACAATGAGCAGTTCTTC; size: .; V: TRBV2; D: TRBD2; J: TRBJ2-1
CDR3: CASSIFGTSGLSYNEQFF; DNA: TGTGCCAGTAGTATATTCGGGACTAGCGGGCTTTCCTACAATGAGCAGTTCTTC; size: .; V: TRBV19; D: TRBD2; J: TRBJ2-1